A selection of T cell receptor beta chains follows, all from one sample in a study of cytomegalovirus exposure and HLA in healthy donors. The data were produced by immunoSEQ multiplex PCR, yet TCRdb's version contains in-frame clones alone and is incomplete. Recorded for this sample: around 35,000 clones. Sequences were obtained from PBMCs. Receptor source: a woman between 40 and 50 years old in good health and CMV-seropositive. CDR3s include the opening cysteine and the closing phenylalanine or tryptophan. The D gene is left open where the match is weak. Rows give clone size only sometimes, using once, few, many, or a class for an expanded clone.

V	size	D	length	J	CDR3	DNA
TRBV5-1	NA	TRBD1	16	TRBJ1-2	CASSLFPTGTGGGYTF	TGCGCCAGCAGCTTGTTTCCGACCGGGACAGGGGGCGGCTACACCTTC
TRBV15	NA	TRBD1	16	TRBJ1-4	CATSRGQGVANEKLFF	TGTGCCACCAGCCGCGGACAGGGTGTAGCTAATGAAAAACTGTTTTTT
TRBV4-1	NA	NA	13	TRBJ2-3	CASSQDSLANLYF	TGCGCCAGCAGCCAAGACTCACTAGCCAATCTGTATTTT
TRBV5-5	NA	NA	14	TRBJ1-5	CASSTGGSNQPQHF	TGTGCCAGCAGTACGGGGGGATCGAATCAGCCCCAGCATTTT
TRBV7-9	NA	NA	11	TRBJ1-2	CASSLNMALTF	TGTGCCAGCAGCTTAAATATGGCTTTGACCTTC
TRBV5-1	NA	TRBD1	16	TRBJ1-1	CASSLDTGQPGTEAFF	TGCGCCAGCAGCTTGGATACGGGACAGCCCGGTACTGAAGCTTTCTTT
TRBV4-1	NA	TRBD2	17	TRBJ2-2	CASSQGSGTTNTGELFF	TGCGCCAGCAGCCAGGGCTCCGGGACTACTAACACCGGGGAGCTGTTTTTT
TRBV4-3	NA	NA	17	TRBJ1-1	CASSQDWTPRYLTEAFF	TGCGCCAGCAGCCAAGATTGGACACCCCGATATCTCACTGAAGCTTTCTTT
TRBV28	NA	TRBD1	16	TRBJ1-5	CASSLNRGYSNQPQHF	TGTGCCAGCAGTTTAAACAGGGGTTATAGCAATCAGCCCCAGCATTTT
TRBV28	NA	TRBD1	13	TRBJ1-1	CASRTQGEGVAFF	TGTGCCAGCAGAACACAGGGGGAAGGTGTTGCTTTCTTT
TRBV6-5	NA	NA	13	TRBJ2-7	CASKELSSYEQYF	TGTGCCAGCAAAGAGCTGAGCTCCTACGAGCAGTACTTC
TRBV5-1	NA	TRBD1	16	TRBJ1-6	CASSSQGQGPSSPLHF	TGCGCCAGCAGCTCCCAGGGACAGGGTCCTAGTTCACCCCTCCACTTT
TRBV2	NA	TRBD1	15	TRBJ2-5	CASSDGTGVRETQYF	TGTGCCAGCAGTGATGGGACAGGGGTTCGGGAGACCCAGTACTTC
TRBV6-1	NA	NA	10	TRBJ2-5	CASSLRTQYF	TGTGCCAGCAGCCTTAGGACCCAGTACTTC
TRBV5-1	NA	NA	14	TRBJ1-1	CASVAGGFNTEAFF	TGCGCCAGCGTGGCGGGGGGATTTAACACTGAAGCTTTCTTT
TRBV6-6	NA	NA	16	TRBJ2-4	CASRTGTPSLPDIQYF	TGTGCCAGCAGGACCGGGACACCATCCCTCCCCGACATTCAGTACTTC
TRBV12-5	NA	NA	12	TRBJ1-1	CASGLGGTEAFF	TGTGCTAGTGGTTTGGGGGGGACAGAAGCTTTCTTT
TRBV7-3	NA	TRBD2	16	TRBJ2-5	CASSRSPLLAGETQYF	TGTGCCAGCAGCCGTTCTCCTTTGCTAGCGGGGGAGACCCAGTACTTC
TRBV6-6	medium-sized	TRBD1	13	TRBJ1-6	CASSHRGNSPLHF	TGTGCCAGCAGTCACAGGGGGAATTCACCCCTCCACTTT
TRBV5-1	NA	NA	15	TRBJ1-6	CASGAESSYNSPLHF	TGCGCCAGCGGGGCGGAGAGCTCCTATAATTCACCCCTCCACTTT